What follows are 14 T cell receptor beta chains derived from one specimen sequenced in a study of cytomegalovirus exposure and HLA in healthy donors. The PCR was carried out with 60 Vbeta primers and 13 Jbeta primers. Here immunoSEQ multiplex PCR was the method, and the copy in TCRdb shows in-frame clones only, minus some. The sample lists approximately 170,000 clones, roughly 70% occurring once. Sequencing was performed on PBMCs. These receptors were collected from a middle-aged woman in good health and CMV-seropositive.

This sequence joins TRBV6-6 and TRBJ2-7, with D possibly being TRBD1 (6 bases). The CDR3 is 15 amino acids. V shed 5 bases and J shed 5 bases, with 19 bases lying between them. Germline-derived CDR1 and CDR2 are MNHNY and SVGAGI (reference sequence). The DNA for the CDR3 is TGTGCCAGCAGTACCGACAGGTCAGGAGGCGACGAGCAGTACTTC. As protein: CASSTDRSGGDEQYF.

This clone showed up just a few times. The rearrangement joins TRBV6-1 to TRBJ2-1, with unresolved D. The V and J ends lost 2 bases and 10 bases respectively, with 12 bases between them. Looked up from germline, CDR1 is MNHNS and CDR2 is SASEGT. The CDR3 consists of 13 residues. CDR3 nucleotide sequence: TGTGCCAGCAGTGAAAGTGGTCGAGCGGAGCAGTTCTTC. As protein: CASSESGRAEQFF.

The chain links TRBV2 to TRBJ1-6, with D possibly being TRBD1 (5 bases). Per the germline V gene, CDR1 is SNHLY and CDR2 is FYNNEI. The CDR3 is made up of 15 amino acids. V was cut by 3 bases and J by 0 bases, with 6 bases left in between. The CDR3 reads CASSDQGSYNSPLHF. Written as DNA, the CDR3 is TGTGCCAGCAGTGATCAGGGCTCCTATAATTCACCCCTCCACTTT.

In the case of this clone: A much more abundant neighbour one base away suggests this may be a read error. This chain connects TRBV7-9 to TRBJ1-1; no clear D. This CDR3 contains 12 residues. Trimming stripped 3 bases from V and 0 bases from J, with 2 bases between. Germline CDR1 is SEHNR and CDR2 is FQNEAQ (reference sequence). CDR3 region: CASSFMNTEAFF. The CDR3 nucleotides read TGTGCCAGCAGCTTTATGAACACTGAAGCTTTCTTT.

The rearrangement uses TRBV5-4 and TRBJ1-2, with D tentatively TRBD1 (6 bases). V was trimmed by 4 bases and J by 3 bases, leaving 13 bases between them. The CDR3 sequence is 14 residues long. Germline V gives CDR1 SGHNT, CDR2 YYREEE (reference sequence). CDR3: CASSDYRVDYGYTF. DNA for the CDR3: TGTGCCAGCAGCGATTACAGGGTAGACTATGGCTACACCTTC.

The chain couples TRBV29-1 to TRBJ1-1; 11 nucleotides line up with TRBD1. The CDR3 extends over 11 amino acids. Trimming removed 7 bases from V and 8 bases from J; junction bases left unmatched: 3. Germline lookup yields CDR1 SQVTM and CDR2 ANQGSEA. The CDR3 DNA reads as TGCAGCGCAGGACAGGGGGCGGAAGCTTTCTTT. Protein: CSAGQGAEAFF.

The chain links TRBV6-6 to TRBJ1-3, with unresolved D. Trimming cost V 5 bases and J 0 bases, with 8 bases left between them. Germline V gene sequence: CDR1 MNHNY, CDR2 SVGAGI (reference sequence). The CDR3 is 14 residues long. This CDR3 reads CASSRSLSGNTIYF. As DNA, the CDR3 is TGTGCCAGCAGTCGGTCACTCTCTGGAAACACCATATATTTT.

This chain joins TRBV28 and TRBJ1-2; D is unresolved. Germline V gene data show CDR1 as MDHEN and CDR2 as SYDVKM. V lost 5 bases and J 3 bases, leaving 7 bases between the germline ends. The CDR3 spans 12 residues. The CDR3 DNA sequence: TGTGCCAGCAGTGGGCTGTACTATGGCTACACCTTC. Its protein product is CASSGLYYGYTF.

This clone has only a few counts. The chain carries TRBV19 and TRBJ2-7, with D perhaps TRBD2 (5 bases). CDR3 size: 14 residues. Germline V gives CDR1 LNHDA, CDR2 SQIVND (reference sequence). V was shortened by 3 bases and J by 1 base, with 10 bases between the two germline ends. The CDR3: CASSIFPGSYEQYF. The CDR3 coding sequence is TGTGCCAGTAGTATCTTCCCGGGGTCCTACGAGCAGTACTTC. Full variable domain (rest looked up from reference TRBV19 and TRBJ2-7): DGGITQSPKYLFRKEGQNVTLSCEQNLNHDAMYWYRQDPGQGLRLIYYSQIVNDFQKGDIAEGYSVSREKKESFPLTVTSAQKNPTAFYLCASSIFPGSYEQYFGPGTRLTVT.

The chain combines TRBV9 with TRBJ1-2, with TRBD1 as a possible D gene (5 bases). This CDR3 region has 13 residues. Trimming took off 4 bases at V and 2 bases at J, with 9 bases between the two ends. The germline CDR1 and CDR2 sequences are SGDLS and YYNGEE. Here the CDR3 reads CASSIQENYGYTF. The CDR3 coding sequence is TGTGCCAGCAGCATACAGGAAAACTATGGCTACACCTTC.

The CDR3 DNA is TGCGCCAGCAGCTTGGACCCAGCGGTCAACTTCTATGGCTACACCTTC. Its protein product is CASSLDPAVNFYGYTF. This chain uses TRBV5-1 with TRBJ1-2, with D unresolved. The germline V gene has CDR1 SGHRS and CDR2 YFSETQ. Trimming removed 0 bases at V and 4 bases at J, with 16 bases between. This CDR3 is built from 16 residues.

The chain recombines TRBV5-1 with TRBJ2-1, with a possible D match to TRBD2 (6 bases). The germline gives CDR1 SGHRS, CDR2 YFSETQ. CDR3 length: 13 residues. V lost 2 bases, J lost 5 bases, and 8 bases lay in between. CDR3 in DNA: TGCGCCAGCAGCTTCGGCGGGAACAATGAGCAGTTCTTC. Translated: CASSFGGNNEQFF.

The chain is built from TRBV6-1 and TRBJ2-1, with 9 bases aligning to TRBD2. J lost 7 bases, V lost 1 base, and 5 bases had no gene match. CDR1 is MNHNS and CDR2 is SASEGT in the germline V gene. CDR3 length equals 15 residues. The DNA for the CDR3 is TGTGCCAGCAGTGAAGTAGCGGGGGTCGTGAATGAGCAGTTCTTC. This encodes CASSEVAGVVNEQFF.

About this clone itself: An end of the junction does not agree with germline; a read error may underlie this. V gene TRBV27 combines with J gene TRBJ1-2; 7 bases are a match to TRBD1. The germline CDR1 and CDR2 sequences are MNHEY and SMNVEV (reference sequence). The CDR3 extends over 13 amino acids. CDR3 residues: CASTGGANYGYPF. The CDR3 nucleotides are TGTGCCAGCACAGGGGGAGCTAACTATGGCTACCCCTTC.